This TCR beta chain was sequenced for a study of T cells in Graves' hyperthyroidism and ophthalmopathy. In the study overall: The blood sample was taken at first diagnosis, before treatment began.

Germline V gives CDR1 MRHNA, CDR2 SNTAGT. There are 14 residues in the CDR3. The V end was cut by 5 bases, the J end by 3 bases, with 10 bases between. Comment on this clonotype: Its cognate antigen is unknown.

The study based diagnoses on clinical symptoms, serum thyroxine and TRAb, thyroid ultrasound and orbital computed tomography. Blood was drawn at first hyperthyroidism diagnosis, before any ophthalmopathy symptoms. Study observations and caveats: Within blood appeared most thyroid clonotypes that had expanded above 0.001.

The investigators amplified TCR beta CDR3 regions from RNA transcripts. Initially, a first-round RT-PCR of the TCR CDR3 employed the HTBI primer set. TCRdb re-analysed the multiplex PCR reads in MiXCR, keeping a single row per CDR3 protein. The sample has about 130,000 distinct CDR3 sequences, about 20% seen once. This TCR was sampled from a woman between 50 and 59 years old with Graves' hyperthyroidism that later progressed to Graves' ophthalmopathy. The sequenced sample consisted of blood. This sequence joins TRBV6-4 and TRBJ2-2; D is unclear. The CDR3 spells CASSPKVDTGELFF. DNA for the CDR3: TGTGCCAGCAGTCCTAAAGTGGACACCGGGGAGCTGTTTTTT.